One T cell receptor (beta chain) is described in this entry. These data belong to a study of blood T cell repertoires in COVID-19. Study overall: PBMCs, B-cell-depleted T cells, or T cells were the source of the cDNA or gDNA that made up the material.

One Seattle source followed patients from active infection through their disease course. Per the study methods: Scientists estimated how many nucleated cells there were by amplifying reference gene primers. Clones were read by immunoSEQ multiplex PCR, and TCRdb kept only the in-frame ones, dropping some. Clone size and V and J calls were adopted from that table, with D and trimming inferred from the DNA. Among 150,000 to 200,000 clones listed, about four fifths were seen once. The sample taken for sequencing was peripheral blood. This clonotype was sampled from a woman older than 75 with COVID-19, enrolled during active disease.

DNA of the CDR3: TGTGCCAGCAGCCCCGGGACACGCGCTTTCGATGGCTACACCTTC. Its protein product is CASSPGTRAFDGYTF. The chain combines TRBV11-1 with TRBJ1-2; D perhaps matches TRBD1 (6 bases). This CDR3 has 15 amino acids. V gave up 5 bases and J gave up 6 bases, with 19 bases separating them. Germline V gene lookup returns CDR1 SGHAT and CDR2 FQDESV (reference sequence).